This TCR beta chain was captured by sequencing in a study of blood T cell repertoires in COVID-19. Across the whole study: The origin of the acute and convalescent COVID-19 samples was the United States, Italy and Spain.

In the original workflow: Estimates of nucleated cell counts were drawn from the amplification of reference gene primers. Some clones are missing from TCRdb's copy, which holds only in-frame ones; the method was immunoSEQ multiplex PCR. From that table come the V and J calls and clone size; the DNA was used to work out D and trimming. The table lists about 350,000 clones, over 75% of them singletons. CDR1 is MNHEY and CDR2 is SVGAGI in the germline V gene. V was trimmed by 0 bases and J by 6 bases, leaving 6 bases between them. This CDR3 is built from 12 residues. Participant reports of clinical history set cohort assignment.

The sequencing sample was made of PBMCs or T cells enriched from blood (not recorded which). The chain links TRBV6-5 to TRBJ2-7; D is possibly TRBD1 (5 bases). The origin of this receptor is a woman in her 30s who had recovered from COVID-19. CDR3 bases: TGTGCCAGCAGTTACTCAGGGGTCGAGCAGTACTTC. Translated, it gives CASSYSGVEQYF.